This T cell receptor (beta chain) was captured in a study of shared clonotypes between healthy human individuals. Study context: With ages of 18 to 49, the donors were a couple of women and a few men.

Study findings and constraints: Unshared clonotypes carried lower generation probabilities than those common to all four donors.

The donors were all Caucasian adults (living in Nashville, Tennessee). In the case of this clone: Its antigen is still unknown.

The protocol was immunoSEQ multiplex PCR, while the TCRdb copy is restricted to in-frame clones and leaves out a portion. The sample lists about a million clones; 75% were seen once. The germline V gene encodes CDR1 SGHTA and CDR2 FQGNSA. V gave up 1 base and J gave up 6 bases; unmatched junction bases: 16. This CDR3 is 18 amino acids long. V and J are TRBV7-2 and TRBJ2-7, with 9 bases fitting TRBD2. Sequenced sample: memory CD4+ T cells sorted from blood. Regarding subset: CD45RA-negative fraction. The receptor was derived from a man aged 18-30 years in good health. The CDR3, as DNA: TGTGCCAGCAGCTTAGTTATATCTCTAGCGGGACCCGCGGGCGAGCAGTACTTC. Protein sequence: CASSLVISLAGPAGEQYF.